These 4 T cell receptor beta chains were all obtained from the same sample, sequenced in a study of radiotherapy plus CTLA-4 blockade in lung cancer listed by TCRdb under 2018. Libraries were made using the immunoSEQ multiplex PCR assay. TCRdb took over this immuneACCESS table, retaining in-frame rearrangements with V and J assigned. Such tables are incomplete; in checked studies, under half of the missing clones stem from an unresolved V gene, and the remainder is unexplained. The sample profile shows some 96,000 clones; 85% to 90% of them were found once. 4.9% of the sample is held by the ten biggest clonotypes. The sequencing used peripheral blood, collected from a patient treated with radiotherapy plus ipilimumab. All receptors derive from a human donor with non-small cell lung cancer that progressed on radiotherapy plus ipilimumab.

This sequence joins TRBV4-1 and TRBJ2-1, with TRBD2 matching 8 bases. The germline V gene encodes CDR1 MGHRA and CDR2 YSYEKL. This CDR3 comprises 18 residues. Trimming at V came to 0 bases and at J to 8 bases, leaving 15 bases not matched to a gene. DNA of the CDR3: TGCGCCAGCAGCCAAGATAAGAGTGGAGCGGGAGTCGGCTATGAGCAGTTCTTC. Translating it yields CASSQDKSGAGVGYEQFF.

This chain links TRBV11-3 with TRBJ1-4; 8 bases match TRBD1. The length of the CDR3 is 15 residues. With 5 bases clipped from V and 3 bases from J, the junction kept 5 bases outside the gene matches. The germline gives CDR1 SGHNT, CDR2 YENEEA. DNA of the CDR3: TGTGCCAGCAGCCGACCGGACAGGGCTAATGAAAAACTGTTTTTT. Translation gives CASSRPDRANEKLFF.

CDR3 in DNA: TGTGCCAGCAGCCTCGAGATAGCGGGAGGTATCTCCTACAATGAGCAGTTCTTC. The encoded protein is CASSLEIAGGISYNEQFF. The V and J genes are TRBV7-9 and TRBJ2-1, with 10 bases aligning to TRBD2. Per the germline V gene, CDR1 is SEHNR and CDR2 is FQNEAQ (reference sequence). This CDR3 has 18 residues. The V and J ends lost 5 bases and 0 bases, in that order; junction bases with no gene match: 10. The variable domain in full, completed from reference TRBV7-9 and TRBJ2-1, reads DTGVSQNPRHKITKRGQNVTFRCDPISEHNRLYWYRQTLGQGPEFLTYFQNEAQLEKSRLLSDRFSAERPKGSFSTLEIQRTEQGDSAMYLCASSLEIAGGISYNEQFFGPGTRLTVL.

The chain employs TRBV6-5 and TRBJ1-3; maybe TRBD1 (5 bases). V was clipped by 6 bases and J by 2 bases, with 5 bases between them. The CDR3 extends over 12 amino acids. Germline values: CDR1 MNHEY, CDR2 SVGAGI. The CDR3 spells CASRGAGNTIYF. The CDR3 DNA reads TGTGCCAGCAGAGGGGCTGGAAACACCATATATTTT.